The subject of this entry is one TCR beta chain. The germline V gene has CDR1 SGHAT and CDR2 FQNNGV. V lost 0 bases, J lost 0 bases, and 14 bases stayed unmatched. The CDR3 covers 20 residues. The source of the sample is a study of blood T cell repertoires in COVID-19. Study-wide background: COVID-19 samples from acute and convalescent phases originated in the United States, Italy and Spain. PBMCs, B-cell-depleted T cells, or T cells were the source of the cDNA or gDNA that made up the material.

Original analysis: Using reference gene primer amplification, nucleated cell counts were estimated. Only in-frame clones appear in the TCRdb table, and some are missing; sequencing was by immunoSEQ multiplex PCR. Clonal size and the V and J genes are those of that table, whereas D and trimming came from the DNA. The sample records 150,000 or so clones, 82% being singletons. The chain employs TRBV11-2 and TRBJ2-1; 7 bases align to TRBD2. Sequenced material: peripheral blood. The receptor was derived from a woman between 65 and 79 years old with acute or convalescent COVID-19. CDR3 protein: CASSLDSGLLGVSSYNEQFF. The CDR3, as DNA: TGTGCCAGCAGCTTAGATTCGGGACTACTCGGGGTGAGCTCCTACAATGAGCAGTTCTTC.